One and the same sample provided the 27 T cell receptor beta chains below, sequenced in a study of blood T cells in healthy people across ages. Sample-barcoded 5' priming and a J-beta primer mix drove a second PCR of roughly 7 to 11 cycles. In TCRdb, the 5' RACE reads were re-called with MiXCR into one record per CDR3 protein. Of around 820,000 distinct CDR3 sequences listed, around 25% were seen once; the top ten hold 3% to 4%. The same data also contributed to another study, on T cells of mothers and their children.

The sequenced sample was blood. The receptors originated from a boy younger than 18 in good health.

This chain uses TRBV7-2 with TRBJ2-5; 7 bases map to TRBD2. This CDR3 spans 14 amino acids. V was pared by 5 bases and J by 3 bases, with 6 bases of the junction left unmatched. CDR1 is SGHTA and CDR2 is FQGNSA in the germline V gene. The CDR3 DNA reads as TGTGCCAGCAGCGTCCGAGCGGGGAAAGAGACCCAGTACTTC. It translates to CASSVRAGKETQYF.

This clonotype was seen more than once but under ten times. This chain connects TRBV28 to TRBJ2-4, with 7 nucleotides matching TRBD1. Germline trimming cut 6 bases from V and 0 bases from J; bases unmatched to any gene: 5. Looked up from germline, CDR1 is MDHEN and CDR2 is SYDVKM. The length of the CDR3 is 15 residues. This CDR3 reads CASRGQLIAKNIQYF. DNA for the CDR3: TGTGCCAGCAGGGGACAGCTGATAGCCAAAAACATTCAGTACTTC.

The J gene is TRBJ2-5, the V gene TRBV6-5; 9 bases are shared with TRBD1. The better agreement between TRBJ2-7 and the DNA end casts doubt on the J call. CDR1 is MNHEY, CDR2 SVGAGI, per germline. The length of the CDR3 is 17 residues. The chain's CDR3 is CASSYSLGQGSVDEQYF. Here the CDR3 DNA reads TGTGCCAGCAGTTACTCGCTCGGACAGGGGTCCGTCGACGAGCAGTACTTC.

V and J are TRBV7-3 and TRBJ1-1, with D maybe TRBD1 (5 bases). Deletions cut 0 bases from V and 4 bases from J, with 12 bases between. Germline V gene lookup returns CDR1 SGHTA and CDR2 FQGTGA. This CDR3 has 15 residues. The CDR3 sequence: CASSLTGDSFTEAFF. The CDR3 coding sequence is TGTGCCAGCAGCTTAACAGGGGATTCGTTCACTGAAGCTTTCTTT.

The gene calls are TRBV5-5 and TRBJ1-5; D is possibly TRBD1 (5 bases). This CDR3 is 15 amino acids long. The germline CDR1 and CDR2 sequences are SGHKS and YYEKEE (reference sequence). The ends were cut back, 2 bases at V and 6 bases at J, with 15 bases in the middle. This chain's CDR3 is CASSLWQGGSQPQHF. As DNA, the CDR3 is TGTGCCAGCAGCTTATGGCAGGGCGGGAGTCAGCCCCAGCATTTT.

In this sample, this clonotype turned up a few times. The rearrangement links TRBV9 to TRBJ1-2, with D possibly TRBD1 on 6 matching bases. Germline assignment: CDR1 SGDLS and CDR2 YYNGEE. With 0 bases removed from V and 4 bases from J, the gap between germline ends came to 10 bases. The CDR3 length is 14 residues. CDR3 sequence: CASSVEGDLYGYTF. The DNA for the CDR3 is TGTGCCAGCAGCGTAGAGGGGGATCTCTATGGCTACACCTTC.

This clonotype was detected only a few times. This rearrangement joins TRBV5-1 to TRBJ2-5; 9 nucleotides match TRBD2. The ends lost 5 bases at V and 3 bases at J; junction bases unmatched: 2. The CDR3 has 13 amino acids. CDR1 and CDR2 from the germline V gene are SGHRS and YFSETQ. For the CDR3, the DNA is TGCGCCAGCAGGCCTAGCGGGGAAGAGACCCAGTACTTC. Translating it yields CASRPSGEETQYF.

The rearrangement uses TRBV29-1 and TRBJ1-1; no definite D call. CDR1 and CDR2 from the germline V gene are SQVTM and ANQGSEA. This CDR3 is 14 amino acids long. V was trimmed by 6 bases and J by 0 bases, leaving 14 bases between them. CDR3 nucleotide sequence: TGCAGCGTCGACCCTACCGGACTGAACACTGAAGCTTTCTTT. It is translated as CSVDPTGLNTEAFF.

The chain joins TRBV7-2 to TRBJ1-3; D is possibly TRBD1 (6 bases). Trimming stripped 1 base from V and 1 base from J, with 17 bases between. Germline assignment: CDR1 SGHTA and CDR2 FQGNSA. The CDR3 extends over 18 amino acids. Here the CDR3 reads CASSLVPDRVNSGNTIYF. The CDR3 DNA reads TGTGCCAGCAGCTTAGTCCCGGACAGAGTAAATTCTGGAAACACCATATATTTT.

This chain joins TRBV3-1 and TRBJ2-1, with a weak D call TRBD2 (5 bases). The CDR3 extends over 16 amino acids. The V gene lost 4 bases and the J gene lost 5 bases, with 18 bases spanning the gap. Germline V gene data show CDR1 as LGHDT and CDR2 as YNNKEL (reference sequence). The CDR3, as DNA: TGTGCCAGCAGCCTTGGACTCCAACCCTGGGACAATGAGCAGTTCTTC. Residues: CASSLGLQPWDNEQFF.

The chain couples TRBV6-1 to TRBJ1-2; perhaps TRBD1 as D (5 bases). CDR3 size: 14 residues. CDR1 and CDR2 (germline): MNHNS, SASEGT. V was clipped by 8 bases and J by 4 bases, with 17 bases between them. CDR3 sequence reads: CASDDGHVLYGYTF. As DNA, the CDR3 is TGTGCCAGCGACGACGGACACGTTCTCTATGGCTACACCTTC.

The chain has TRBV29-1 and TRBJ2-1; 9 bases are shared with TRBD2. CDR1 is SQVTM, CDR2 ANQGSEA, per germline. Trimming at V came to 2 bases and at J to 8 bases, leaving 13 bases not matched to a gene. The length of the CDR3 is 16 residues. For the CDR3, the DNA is TGCAGCGTTGAACCCTTGACTAGCGGAGATCCCTATGAGCAGTTCTTC. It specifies CSVEPLTSGDPYEQFF.

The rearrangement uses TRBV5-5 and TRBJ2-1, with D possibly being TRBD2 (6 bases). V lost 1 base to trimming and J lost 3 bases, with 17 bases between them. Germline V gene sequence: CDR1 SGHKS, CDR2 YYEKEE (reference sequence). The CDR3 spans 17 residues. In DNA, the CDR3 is TGTGCCAGCAGCTTGAGGGGAGGTGGGGCCCTCTACAATGAGCAGTTCTTC. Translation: CASSLRGGGALYNEQFF.

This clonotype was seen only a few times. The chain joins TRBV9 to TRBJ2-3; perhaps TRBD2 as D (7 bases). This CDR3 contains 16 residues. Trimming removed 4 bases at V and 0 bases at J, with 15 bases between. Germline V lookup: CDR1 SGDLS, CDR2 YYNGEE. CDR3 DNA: TGTGCCAGCAGCTCCTTGGGGGGGGCCAGCACAGATACGCAGTATTTT. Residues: CASSSLGGASTDTQYF.

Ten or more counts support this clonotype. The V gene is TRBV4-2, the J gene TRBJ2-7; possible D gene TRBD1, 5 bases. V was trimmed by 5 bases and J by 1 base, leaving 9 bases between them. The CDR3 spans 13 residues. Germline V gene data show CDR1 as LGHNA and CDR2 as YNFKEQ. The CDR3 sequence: CASSVDSSYEQYF. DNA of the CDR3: TGTGCCAGCAGCGTAGACAGTTCCTACGAGCAGTACTTC.

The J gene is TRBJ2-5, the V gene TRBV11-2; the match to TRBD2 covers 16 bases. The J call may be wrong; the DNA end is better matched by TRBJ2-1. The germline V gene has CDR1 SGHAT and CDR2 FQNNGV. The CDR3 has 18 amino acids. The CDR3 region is CASSQGGLAGGPYNEQFF. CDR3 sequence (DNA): TGTGCCAGCAGCCAGGGGGGACTAGCGGGAGGGCCGTACAATGAGCAGTTCTTC.

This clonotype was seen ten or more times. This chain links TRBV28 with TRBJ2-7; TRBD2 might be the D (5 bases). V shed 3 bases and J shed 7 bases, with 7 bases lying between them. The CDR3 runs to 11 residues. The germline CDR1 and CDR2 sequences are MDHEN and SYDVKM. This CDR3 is CASSFSGEQYF. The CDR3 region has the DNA TGTGCCAGCAGTTTTTCGGGGGAGCAGTACTTC. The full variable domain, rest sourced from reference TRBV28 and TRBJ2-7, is DVKVTQSSRYLVKRTGEKVFLECVQDMDHENMFWYRQDPGLGLRLIYFSYDVKMKEKGDIPEGYSVSREKKERFSLILESASTNQTSMYLCASSFSGEQYFGPGTRLTVT.

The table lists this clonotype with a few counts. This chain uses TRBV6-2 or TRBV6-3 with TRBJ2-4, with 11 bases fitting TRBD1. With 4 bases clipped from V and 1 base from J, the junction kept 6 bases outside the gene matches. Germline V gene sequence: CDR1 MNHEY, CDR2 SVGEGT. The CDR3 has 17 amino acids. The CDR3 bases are TGTGCCAGCAGTTCCCTGGACAGGGGGCAGGCCAAAAACATTCAGTACTTC. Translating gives CASSSLDRGQAKNIQYF.

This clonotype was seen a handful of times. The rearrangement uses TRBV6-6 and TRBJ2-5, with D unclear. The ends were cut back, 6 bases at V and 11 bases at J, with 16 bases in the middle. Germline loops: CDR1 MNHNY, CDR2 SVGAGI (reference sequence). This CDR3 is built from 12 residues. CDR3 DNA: TGTGCCAGCAGACATCCCCAGGAAAAGCAGTACTTC. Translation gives CASRHPQEKQYF.

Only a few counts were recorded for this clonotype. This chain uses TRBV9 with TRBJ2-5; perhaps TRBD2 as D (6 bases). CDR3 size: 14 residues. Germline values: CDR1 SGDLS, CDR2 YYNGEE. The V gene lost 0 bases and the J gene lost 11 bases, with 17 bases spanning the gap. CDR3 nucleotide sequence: TGTGCCAGCAGCGTAGAAGTCACGGGGAGGCAGCAGTACTTC. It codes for CASSVEVTGRQQYF.

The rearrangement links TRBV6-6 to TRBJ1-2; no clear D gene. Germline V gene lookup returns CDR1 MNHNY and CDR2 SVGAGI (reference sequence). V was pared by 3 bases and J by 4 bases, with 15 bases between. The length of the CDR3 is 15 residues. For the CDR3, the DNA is TGTGCCAGCAGTTATTCTAAAAGGGCTAGCTATGGCTACACCTTC. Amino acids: CASSYSKRASYGYTF.

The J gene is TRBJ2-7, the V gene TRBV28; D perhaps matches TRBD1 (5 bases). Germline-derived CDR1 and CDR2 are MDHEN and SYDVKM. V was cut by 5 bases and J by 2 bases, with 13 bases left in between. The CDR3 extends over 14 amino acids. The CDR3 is CASSNYRTTYEQYF. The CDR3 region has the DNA TGTGCCAGCAGTAATTACAGGACAACCTACGAGCAGTACTTC.

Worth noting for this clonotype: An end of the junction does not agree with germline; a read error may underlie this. CDR3 amino acids: CTSSYPYREPQHF. CDR3 coding DNA: TGTACCAGCAGTTACCCGTACCGGGAACCCCAGCATTTT. V is TRBV6-2 or TRBV6-3 and J is TRBJ1-5; D ambiguous. CDR3 size: 13 residues. Germline assignment: CDR1 MNHEY and CDR2 SVGEGT.

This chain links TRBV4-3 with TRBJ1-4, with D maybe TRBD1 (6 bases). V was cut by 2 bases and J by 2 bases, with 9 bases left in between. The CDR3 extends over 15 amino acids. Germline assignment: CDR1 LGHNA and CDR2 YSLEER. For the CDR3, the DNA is TGCGCCAGCAGCCAATACAGGGTCACTAATGAAAAACTGTTTTTT. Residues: CASSQYRVTNEKLFF.

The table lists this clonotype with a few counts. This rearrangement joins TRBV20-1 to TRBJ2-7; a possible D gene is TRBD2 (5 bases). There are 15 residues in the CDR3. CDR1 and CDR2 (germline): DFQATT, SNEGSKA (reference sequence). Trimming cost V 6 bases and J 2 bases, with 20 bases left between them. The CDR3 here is CSAWSSGGRAYEQYF. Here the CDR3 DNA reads TGCAGTGCCTGGAGTTCTGGCGGGCGCGCCTACGAGCAGTACTTC.

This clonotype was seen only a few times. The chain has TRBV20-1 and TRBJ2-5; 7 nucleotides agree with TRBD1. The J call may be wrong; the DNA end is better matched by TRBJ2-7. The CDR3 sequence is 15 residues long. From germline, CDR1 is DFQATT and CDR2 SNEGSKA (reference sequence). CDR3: CSADLIGTVGNEQYF. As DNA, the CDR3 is TGCAGTGCTGATCTAATCGGGACAGTGGGAAACGAGCAGTACTTC.

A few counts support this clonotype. The CDR3 here is CASSFVAGALWSEQFF. In DNA form, the CDR3 reads TGTGCCAGCAGCTTTGTAGCGGGAGCTCTTTGGAGTGAGCAGTTCTTC. The V call is TRBV7-2, the J call TRBJ2-1; 9 bases are a match to TRBD2. The CDR3 spans 16 residues. Unmatched junction bases numbered 12, after V lost 3 bases and J lost 9 bases. CDR1 SGHTA and CDR2 FQGNSA come from the germline V gene.